The entry that follows covers one T cell receptor beta chain sequence. The data originate from a study of blood T cell repertoires in COVID-19. Whole-study context: Acute-phase and convalescent COVID-19 samples originated in the United States, Italy and Spain.

CDR3 length: 14 residues. Germline assignment: CDR1 MNHEY and CDR2 SMNVEV (reference sequence). V dropped 6 bases and J dropped 5; count of bases not matched to a gene: 9. Per the original methods: Estimates of nucleated cell counts were drawn from the amplification of reference gene primers. Sequencing was performed with immunoSEQ multiplex PCR; in TCRdb, only in-frame clones are kept and a portion is missing. The V and J calls and clone size were taken over from that table, and D and trimming were inferred from the DNA. The table has a few hundred thousand clones, 70% to 90% seen once. Exposed enrollees had met someone with a PCR-confirmed or clinician-diagnosed COVID-19 case at some point within the 2 weeks before study entry.

Input material: PBMCs or T cells enriched from blood (not recorded which). This receptor was identified in a young woman who had been exposed to COVID-19. The V and J genes are TRBV27 and TRBJ2-5; the match to TRBD2 covers 7 bases. The CDR3 region has the DNA TGTGCCAGCAGGGGCTTCGCGGGAGTGGAGACCCAGTACTTC. Its translation is CASRGFAGVETQYF.